One sample yielded the 29 T cell receptor beta chains listed below, sequenced in a study of T cells in Graves' hyperthyroidism and ophthalmopathy. Amplification yielded TCR beta CDR3 regions, with RNA transcripts as the source. HTBI primers drove first-round RT-PCR of the TCR CDR3. One entry per CDR3 protein results from TCRdb running MiXCR on the multiplex PCR reads. This table has about 610,000 distinct CDR3 sequences, roughly 14% appearing once. The sample was blood. The receptors here all came from a woman in her forties with Graves' ophthalmopathy.

This clonotype was picked up many times. The chain couples TRBV20-1 to TRBJ1-2; D ambiguous. This CDR3 has 12 amino acids. V lost 0 bases and J 5 bases, leaving 7 bases between the germline ends. The germline gives CDR1 DFQATT, CDR2 SNEGSKA (reference sequence). The CDR3 loop is CSARDRHYGYTF. CDR3 coding DNA: TGCAGTGCTAGAGATCGTCATTATGGCTACACCTTC.

This clonotype was seen repeatedly, ten times or more. V is TRBV27 and J is TRBJ2-7; D may be TRBD1 or TRBD2 (5 bases each). Germline lookup yields CDR1 MNHEY and CDR2 SMNVEV (reference sequence). This CDR3 region has 15 residues. V lost 6 bases, J lost 2 bases, and 17 bases lay in between. The CDR3 DNA reads as TGTGCCAGCAGCCGAGGGCAGGGTAAAGCCTACGAGCAGTACTTC. Translating gives CASSRGQGKAYEQYF.

In its sample, this clonotype was seen many times. The CDR3 is CSARDFPRTSGNEQYF. DNA of the CDR3: TGCAGTGCTAGGGATTTTCCCCGGACTAGCGGCAACGAGCAGTACTTC. This chain links TRBV20-1 with TRBJ2-7, with 10 positions matching TRBD2. V lost 3 bases, J lost 5 bases, and 13 bases stayed unmatched. This CDR3 region has 16 residues. Germline values: CDR1 DFQATT, CDR2 SNEGSKA (reference sequence).

This clonotype has at least ten counts. The V gene is TRBV28, the J gene TRBJ2-4; D unresolved. This CDR3 comprises 14 residues. Germline CDR1 reads MDHEN; CDR2 reads SYDVKM. V gave up 6 bases and J gave up 2 bases, with 11 bases separating them. In nucleotides, the CDR3 is TGTGCCAGCAGCCGAACAACTCCCAAAAACATTCAGTACTTC. Translation: CASSRTTPKNIQYF.

About this clonotype itself: A much more abundant neighbour one base away suggests this may be a read error. The chain combines TRBV18 with TRBJ2-5, with TRBD1 matching 8 bases. CDR1 and CDR2 (germline): KGHSH, LQKENI. There are 16 residues in the CDR3. CDR3 coding DNA: TGTACCAGCTCACTCACCGGTAGACAGGGGTCCGAGACCCAGTACTTC. Its protein is CTSSLTGRQGSETQYF.

The chain couples TRBV4-2 to TRBJ1-5, with a possible D match to TRBD1 (6 bases). This CDR3 is 15 amino acids long. Germline CDR1 LGHNA, CDR2 YNFKEQ. V was cut by 0 bases and J by 4 bases, with 10 bases left in between. The CDR3 protein is CASSQDDQGNQPQHF. The CDR3 nucleotides are TGTGCCAGCAGCCAAGATGATCAGGGGAATCAGCCCCAGCATTTT.

The rearrangement links TRBV28 to TRBJ1-2; D is possibly TRBD1 (5 bases). V was pared by 6 bases and J by 8 bases, with 16 bases between. The CDR3 is 13 amino acids. Germline values: CDR1 MDHEN, CDR2 SYDVKM. CDR3 DNA sequence: TGTGCCAGCAGGCCCCAGGGAACGATCGGCTACACCTTC. Protein product: CASRPQGTIGYTF.

This clonotype came up many times. The rearrangement joins TRBV5-1 to TRBJ2-2; a weak D match, TRBD2 (6 bases). Germline V gene sequence: CDR1 SGHRS, CDR2 YFSETQ. The CDR3 is made up of 16 amino acids. V lost 0 bases, J lost 1 base, and 10 bases lay in between. The CDR3 nucleotides read TGCGCCAGCAGCTTGGCCGTTAGCGGGAACACCGGGGAGCTGTTTTTT. It is translated as CASSLAVSGNTGELFF.

This clonotype was seen many times. The chain recombines TRBV6-5 with TRBJ1-5; no clear D gene. Germline V gene sequence: CDR1 MNHEY, CDR2 SVGAGI. The CDR3 is 14 residues long. The germline V and J ends were trimmed by 4 bases and 8 bases, with 15 bases remaining between them. CDR3 bases: TGTGCCAGCAGTTCTCTTCCCCCCACCAAGCCCCAGCATTTT. It translates to CASSSLPPTKPQHF.

The genes are TRBV6-1 and TRBJ1-4; D is uncertain. Germline lookup yields CDR1 MNHNS and CDR2 SASEGT. The CDR3 consists of 14 residues. Trimming stripped 2 bases from V and 10 bases from J, with 14 bases between. The CDR3 DNA sequence: TGTGCCAGCAGTGAATGGGAATGGGAGAGAAAACTGTTTTTT. Residues: CASSEWEWERKLFF.

This clonotype was seen ten or more times. For the CDR3, the DNA is TGTGCCAGCAAAAGGGCGGGAGAGACCCAGTACTTC. As protein: CASKRAGETQYF. The chain couples TRBV28 to TRBJ2-5; D is possibly TRBD2 (5 bases). The CDR3 covers 12 residues. Germline loops: CDR1 MDHEN, CDR2 SYDVKM. V was clipped by 7 bases and J by 4 bases, with 10 bases between them.

The rearrangement uses TRBV6-2 or TRBV6-3 and TRBJ2-7; 11 bases are a match to TRBD2. CDR3 length: 19 residues. V gave up 8 bases and J gave up 2 bases; unmatched junction bases: 20. Germline CDR1 and CDR2: MNHEY and SVGEGT. CDR3 protein: CASLPGGLAGGFRAYEQYF. CDR3 nucleotides: TGTGCCAGCCTTCCGGGGGGCCTAGCGGGAGGATTCCGGGCCTACGAGCAGTACTTC.

This clonotype was picked up many times. The chain carries TRBV12-3 or TRBV12-4 and TRBJ2-7; perhaps TRBD1 as D (6 bases). Trimming stripped 6 bases from V and 5 bases from J, with 14 bases between. The CDR3 spans 13 residues. DNA of the CDR3: TGTGCCAGCAGAAGCGGACAGTGGAACGAGCAGTACTTC. Protein sequence: CASRSGQWNEQYF.

This clonotype showed up many times. The V and J genes are TRBV28 and TRBJ2-7; D is perhaps TRBD1 or TRBD2 (6 bases each). Germline lookup yields CDR1 MDHEN and CDR2 SYDVKM. Trimming took off 8 bases at V and 3 bases at J, with 17 bases between the two ends. The CDR3 sequence is 14 residues long. CDR3 protein: CASRTGAGYYEQYF. In DNA form, the CDR3 reads TGTGCCAGCCGCACGGGGGCAGGCTACTACGAGCAGTACTTC.

This clonotype has a count of ten or more. CDR3 DNA sequence: TGTGCCAGCAGTACAGCCGGGACACCACCGTACGAGCAGTACTTC. Protein: CASSTAGTPPYEQYF. This rearrangement joins TRBV28 to TRBJ2-7; D perhaps matches TRBD1 (6 bases). V gave up 5 bases and J gave up 4 bases, with 18 bases separating them. The CDR3 has 15 residues. Germline assignment: CDR1 MDHEN and CDR2 SYDVKM.

The sample holds many counts of this clonotype. The rearrangement joins TRBV6-5 to TRBJ1-2; tentatively, D is TRBD1 (6 bases). The germline V gene encodes CDR1 MNHEY and CDR2 SVGAGI. Trimming took off 2 bases at V and 7 bases at J, with 14 bases between the two ends. There are 14 residues in the CDR3. CDR3 loop: CASSYAGGGSGYTF. CDR3 nucleotides: TGTGCCAGCAGTTACGCCGGGGGCGGGAGTGGCTACACCTTC.

The rearrangement uses TRBV10-3 and TRBJ2-2, with TRBD2 identical over 8 bases. Germline trimming cut 3 bases from V and 4 bases from J; bases unmatched to any gene: 4. The CDR3 has 15 residues. Germline lookup yields CDR1 ENHRY and CDR2 SYGVKD. The CDR3 DNA reads as TGTGCCATCAGTGAATCGACTAGCGTCACCGGGGAGCTGTTTTTT. Translating gives CAISESTSVTGELFF.

This clonotype has ten or more counts. The V and J genes are TRBV29-1 and TRBJ2-2, with a possible D match to TRBD2 (5 bases). Trimming pared 8 bases from V and 0 bases from J, leaving 13 bases between. Germline CDR1 SQVTM, CDR2 ANQGSEA. This CDR3 has 14 amino acids. CDR3 loop: CSKRTFANTGELFF. The CDR3 coding sequence is TGCAGCAAACGGACTTTCGCGAACACCGGGGAGCTGTTTTTT.

This sequence joins TRBV4-1 and TRBJ2-7, with D perhaps TRBD1 or TRBD2 (6 bases each). V was trimmed by 3 bases and J by 3 bases, leaving 18 bases between them. In germline, CDR1 is MGHRA, CDR2 YSYEKL. The CDR3 loop spans 16 amino acids. Here the CDR3 reads CASSQSPGAKSYEQYF. The CDR3 coding sequence is TGCGCCAGCAGCCAGTCCCCGGGGGCGAAGAGCTACGAGCAGTACTTC.

There are many counts of this clonotype. This chain uses TRBV6-1 with TRBJ1-5; D is perhaps TRBD1 (5 bases). The CDR3 sequence is 15 residues long. The ends were cut back, 6 bases at V and 5 bases at J, with 17 bases in the middle. CDR1 and CDR2 (germline): MNHNS, SASEGT. The CDR3 reads CASSPNKAGHQPQHF. CDR3 nucleotides: TGTGCCAGCAGCCCCAATAAGGCAGGGCATCAGCCCCAGCATTTT.

This clonotype was seen repeatedly, ten times or more. The chain is built from TRBV19 and TRBJ2-7; D perhaps matches TRBD2 (6 bases). V lost 0 bases, J lost 7 bases, and 7 bases lay in between. CDR1 is LNHDA and CDR2 is SQIVND in the germline V gene (reference sequence). CDR3 length equals 12 residues. Here the CDR3 DNA reads TGTGCCAGTAGTATAGATCGGGGGGAGCAGTACTTC. The encoded protein is CASSIDRGEQYF.

On this clonotype itself: Given the absence of the conserved phenylalanine or tryptophan at the CDR3 end, a read error is likely. V gene TRBV7-3 combines with J gene TRBJ2-2; unclear D gene. The V end lost 5 bases, the J end lost 6 bases, and 10 bases lay between the germline ends. Germline CDR1 and CDR2: SGHTA and FQGTGA. CDR3 length: 13 amino acids. The DNA for the CDR3 is TGTGCCAGCAGCACCGTACTCGCCGGGGAGCTGTTTCTT. This codes for CASSTVLAGELFL.

The table lists this clonotype with many counts. The chain joins TRBV10-3 to TRBJ2-5; a possible D gene is TRBD1 (5 bases). The CDR3 has 15 residues. V gave up 0 bases and J gave up 1 base, with 9 bases separating them. Germline-derived CDR1 and CDR2 are ENHRY and SYGVKD. CDR3 loop: CAISESDSPQETQYF. DNA for the CDR3: TGTGCCATCAGTGAGTCAGACAGCCCCCAAGAGACCCAGTACTTC.

This clonotype was counted many times. This chain joins TRBV29-1 and TRBJ1-1; 9 bases map to TRBD1. This CDR3 is built from 14 residues. Germline CDR1 is SQVTM and CDR2 is ANQGSEA. The trim removed 4 bases at V and 4 bases at J, leaving 7 bases unmatched. The CDR3: CSVAGTGLGTEAFF. The CDR3 nucleotides read TGCAGCGTTGCCGGGACAGGGTTGGGCACTGAAGCTTTCTTT.

This clonotype has at least ten counts. V usage is TRBV28 and J usage is TRBJ2-7; possibly TRBD1 for D (6 bases). This CDR3 has 14 residues. Per germline, CDR1 MDHEN and CDR2 SYDVKM. V was pared by 5 bases and J by 7 bases, with 18 bases between. For the CDR3, the DNA is TGTGCCAGCAGTCCGGGCCCAGGGGAAAGGGAGCAGTACTTC. This codes for CASSPGPGEREQYF.

This clonotype was observed many times. The CDR3 DNA follows: TGCAGCGTGGATAGGGGGGCCCCGAGCACTGAAGCTTTCTTT. Its translation: CSVDRGAPSTEAFF. This rearrangement joins TRBV29-1 to TRBJ1-1, with D maybe TRBD1 (6 bases). CDR3 length equals 14 residues. CDR1 is SQVTM, CDR2 ANQGSEA, per germline. The V end was cut by 6 bases, the J end by 4 bases, with 18 bases between.

At least ten counts were recorded for this clonotype. The gene calls are TRBV6-1 and TRBJ2-7, with 7 bases that match TRBD1. The V and J ends lost 7 bases and 5 bases, in that order; junction bases with no gene match: 2. Germline CDR1 MNHNS, CDR2 SASEGT. This CDR3 contains 11 residues. The CDR3 bases are TGTGCCAGCAAAGGGGGCAACGAGCAGTACTTC. Its translation is CASKGGNEQYF.

This clonotype was seen ten or more times. The rearrangement links TRBV6-5 to TRBJ2-2; 11 bases fit TRBD2. Germline-derived CDR1 and CDR2 are MNHEY and SVGAGI. This CDR3 region has 16 residues. V shed 3 bases and J 7 bases; nucleotides not matched to a gene: 7. The CDR3 nucleotides read TGTGCCAGCAGTTATACTAGCGGGAGAGCCGACGGGGAGCTGTTTTTT. Translation: CASSYTSGRADGELFF.

Many counts were recorded for this clonotype. The rearrangement joins TRBV12-5 to TRBJ1-2; no definite D call. Germline V gene lookup returns CDR1 LGHNT and CDR2 FRNRAP. Trimming took 7 bases from V and 3 from J, leaving 6 bases between them. The CDR3 runs 11 residues. The CDR3 DNA reads TGTGCTAGTGTAAGGGACTATGGCTACACCTTC. This codes for CASVRDYGYTF.